This T cell receptor beta chain is drawn from a study of cytomegalovirus exposure and HLA in healthy donors. Study-wide points: Reports credit the classifier with highly specific, highly sensitive diagnosis of cytomegalovirus status. About 180 TCR beta chains were listed as cytomegalovirus-associated.

The germline V and J ends were trimmed by 5 bases and 2 bases, with 21 bases remaining between them. This CDR3 region has 18 residues. The germline gives CDR1 LNHDA, CDR2 SQIVND (reference sequence). Primers: 60 Vbeta forward and 13 Jbeta reverse. Method: immunoSEQ multiplex PCR; TCRdb's copy keeps in-frame clones and lacks some. Of about 160,000 clones detected, approximately 80% appear once; the ten largest clones hold 5.5% to 8%. Concerning this clone itself: Its antigen is undetermined.

The chain has TRBV19 and TRBJ2-2; D is possibly TRBD1 (6 bases). Sequenced input: PBMCs. The receptor's source is a woman in her 30s in good health and CMV-seropositive. CDR3 loop: CASSLRDNPIINTGELFF. As DNA, the CDR3 is TGTGCCAGTAGTCTTCGGGACAACCCAATAATAAACACCGGGGAGCTGTTTTTT.